This T cell receptor (beta chain) was captured by sequencing in a study of blood T cell repertoires in COVID-19. Study-wide background: Samples came from the United States, Italy and Spain, spanning acute and convalescent COVID-19.

Those enrolled in Seattle joined during active infection and were followed longitudinally afterward. This clone was seen once. Study processing details: For nucleated cells, counts were estimated from reference gene primer amplification. Sequencing was performed with immunoSEQ multiplex PCR; in TCRdb, only in-frame clones are kept and a portion is missing. V, J and clone size are taken as reported in that table, and D and trimming were inferred from the DNA itself. The repertoire holds 300,000 to 350,000 clones, approximately 91% seen once, with approximately 7.4% in the top ten. V shed 0 bases and J shed 7 bases, with 14 bases lying between them. Per germline, CDR1 SGHDT and CDR2 YYEEEE. The CDR3 has 14 amino acids.

The chain recombines TRBV5-6 with TRBJ2-7; perhaps TRBD1 as D (6 bases). Sequenced: peripheral blood. This TCR was sampled from a woman in her 70s with COVID-19, enrolled during active disease. The CDR3 sequence: CASSLEGDQREQYF. CDR3 in DNA: TGTGCCAGCAGCTTGGAGGGGGACCAACGAGAGCAGTACTTC.